The clone carrying this T cell receptor beta chain was seen more than once but under ten times. Its antigen is not identified. Time point meaning: patch test 2, 6 weeks after DPC sensitization. Indicated treatment: therapeutic diphenylcyclopropenone sensitization with weekly scalp DPC. TCRdb called the RACE reads again in MiXCR, with one record for every CDR3 protein. Of approximately 120,000 distinct CDR3 sequences in the sample, roughly a tenth were seen once. The data were taken from a study of human T cells and chemical hapten exposure. Study information: Upper inner arm skin measuring around 2 cm by around 2 cm received 2% DPC for sensitization. Cases of alopecia areata, totalis or universalis occurred in a predominantly female patient group.

Germline assignment: CDR1 LNHNV and CDR2 YYDKDF (reference sequence). The V and J ends lost 5 bases and 4 bases, in that order; junction bases with no gene match: 1. This CDR3 spans 13 amino acids. Study results and limitations: TCRs above 1 in 1000 frequency did not change with DPC sensitization.

The rearrangement uses TRBV15 and TRBJ2-7, with 11 nucleotides matching TRBD1. The TCR was taken from a woman aged 40 to 50 with alopecia areata. Some clones in this sample may be carry-over from other donors' samples. The source was whole blood, collected in connection with sensitization to the hapten diphenylcyclopropenone (DPC). CDR3 sequence (DNA): TGTGCCACCAGCGGGACAGGGGGATACGAGCAGTACTTC. Encoded protein: CATSGTGGYEQYF.